Presented here are 6 T cell receptor beta chains from one specimen sequenced in a study of T cells after yellow fever vaccination. TCRdb recomputed calls from the 5' RACE reads with MiXCR, one row per CDR3 protein. Seen here are some 390,000 distinct CDR3 sequences, about 19% observed once, and the top ten hold about 18%. Source: PBMCs, taken before the yellow fever booster vaccination. The source is a man between 18 and 35 years old who received the YFV17D yellow fever vaccine.

This clonotype occurred a few times. The chain combines TRBV13 with TRBJ2-5; 9 bases map to TRBD2. The length of the CDR3 is 18 residues. Germline V gene lookup returns CDR1 PRHDT and CDR2 FYEKMQ (reference sequence). Trimming took 4 bases from V and 4 from J; bases not matched to a gene: 16. This CDR3 reads CASSSTTAGGPERETQYF. CDR3 sequence (DNA): TGTGCCAGCAGCTCTACTACAGCGGGGGGCCCGGAGCGAGAGACCCAGTACTTC. The whole variable domain, remainder taken from reference TRBV13 and TRBJ2-5, is AAGVIQSPRHLIKEKRETATLKCYPIPRHDTVYWYQQGPGQDPQFLISFYEKMQSDKGSIPDRFSAQQFSDYHSELNMSSLELGDSALYFCASSSTTAGGPERETQYFGPGTRLLVL.

The CDR3 DNA reads as TGTGCCAGCAGCTTAGTCTTCTGGGGGGAGGACGAGCAGTACTTC. As protein: CASSLVFWGEDEQYF. This sequence joins TRBV7-2 and TRBJ2-7; possibly TRBD2 for D (6 bases). This CDR3 spans 15 amino acids. V lost 1 base, J lost 5 bases, and 15 bases lay in between. Per germline, CDR1 SGHTA and CDR2 FQGNSA.

This clonotype has a count of ten or more. The J gene is TRBJ2-7, the V gene TRBV6-5; D remains unclear. CDR1 is MNHEY and CDR2 is SVGAGI in the germline V gene. CDR3 size: 13 residues. Trimming stripped 5 bases from V and 6 bases from J, with 14 bases between. CDR3 in amino acids: CASSPLVLGEQYF. The DNA for the CDR3 is TGTGCCAGCAGTCCCCTGGTCTTGGGCGAGCAGTACTTC.

This clonotype was picked up a small number of times. The rearrangement links TRBV7-6 to TRBJ2-7; 7 nucleotides line up with TRBD1. V lost 2 bases to trimming and J lost 4 bases; unmatched junction nucleotides: 5. From germline, CDR1 is SGHVS and CDR2 FNYEAQ. The CDR3 runs 14 residues. The CDR3, as DNA: TGTGCCAGCAGCTTACGACAGGGCCAATACGAGCAGTACTTC. Its translation is CASSLRQGQYEQYF.

This clonotype was counted a few times. This sequence joins TRBV28 and TRBJ1-2, with a weak D call TRBD1 (5 bases). This CDR3 spans 14 amino acids. The V gene's germline CDR1 is MDHEN and CDR2 SYDVKM. Trimming removed 6 bases from V and 2 bases from J, with 13 bases in between. CDR3 sequence: CASRVRGSNYGYTF. The CDR3 DNA sequence: TGTGCCAGCAGGGTCCGGGGGTCAAACTATGGCTACACCTTC.

This clonotype was detected only once. The J gene is TRBJ2-5, the V gene TRBV9, with 8 bases fitting TRBD2. This CDR3 has 16 residues. Germline V gene lookup returns CDR1 SGDLS and CDR2 YYNGEE. The trim removed 0 bases at V and 1 base at J, leaving 5 bases unmatched. CDR3 loop: CASSVVDGGAQETQYF. The CDR3 coding sequence is TGTGCCAGCAGCGTAGTGGACGGGGGGGCCCAAGAGACCCAGTACTTC. The variable domain in full, with the rest retrieved from reference TRBV9 and TRBJ2-5, is DSGVTQTPKHLITATGQRVTLRCSPRSGDLSVYWYQQSLDQGLQFLIQYYNGEERAKGNILERFSAQQFPDLHSELNLSSLELGDSALYFCASSVVDGGAQETQYFGPGTRLLVL.